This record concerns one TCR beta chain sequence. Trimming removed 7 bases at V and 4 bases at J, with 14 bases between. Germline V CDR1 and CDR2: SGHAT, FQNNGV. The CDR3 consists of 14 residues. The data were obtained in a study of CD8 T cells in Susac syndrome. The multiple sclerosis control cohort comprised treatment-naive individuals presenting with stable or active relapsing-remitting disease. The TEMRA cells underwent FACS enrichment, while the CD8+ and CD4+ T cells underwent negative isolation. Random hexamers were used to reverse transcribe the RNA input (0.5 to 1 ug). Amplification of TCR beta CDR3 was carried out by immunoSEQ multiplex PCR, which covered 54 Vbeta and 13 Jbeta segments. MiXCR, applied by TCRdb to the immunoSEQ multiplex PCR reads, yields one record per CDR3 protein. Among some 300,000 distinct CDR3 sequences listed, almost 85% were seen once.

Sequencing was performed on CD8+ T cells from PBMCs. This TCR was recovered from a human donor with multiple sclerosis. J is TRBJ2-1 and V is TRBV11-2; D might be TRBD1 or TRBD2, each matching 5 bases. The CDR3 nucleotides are TGTGCCAGCAACGTGGGACCTATTTACAATGAGCAGTTCTTC. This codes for CASNVGPIYNEQFF.